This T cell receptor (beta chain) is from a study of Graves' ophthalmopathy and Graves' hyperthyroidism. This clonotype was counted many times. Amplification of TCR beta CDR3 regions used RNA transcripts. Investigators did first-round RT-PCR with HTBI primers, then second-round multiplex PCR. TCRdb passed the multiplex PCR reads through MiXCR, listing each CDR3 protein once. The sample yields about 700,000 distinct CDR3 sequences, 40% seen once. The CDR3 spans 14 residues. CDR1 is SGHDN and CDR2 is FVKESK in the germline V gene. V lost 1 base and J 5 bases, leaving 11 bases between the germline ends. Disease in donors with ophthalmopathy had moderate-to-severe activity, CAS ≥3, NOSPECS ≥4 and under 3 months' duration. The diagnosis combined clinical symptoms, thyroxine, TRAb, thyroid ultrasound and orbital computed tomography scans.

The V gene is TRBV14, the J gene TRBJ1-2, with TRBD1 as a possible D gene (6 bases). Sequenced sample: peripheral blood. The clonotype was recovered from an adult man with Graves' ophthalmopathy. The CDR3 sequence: CASSQVGARYGYTF. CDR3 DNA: TGTGCCAGCAGCCAAGTGGGGGCTCGGTATGGCTACACCTTC.